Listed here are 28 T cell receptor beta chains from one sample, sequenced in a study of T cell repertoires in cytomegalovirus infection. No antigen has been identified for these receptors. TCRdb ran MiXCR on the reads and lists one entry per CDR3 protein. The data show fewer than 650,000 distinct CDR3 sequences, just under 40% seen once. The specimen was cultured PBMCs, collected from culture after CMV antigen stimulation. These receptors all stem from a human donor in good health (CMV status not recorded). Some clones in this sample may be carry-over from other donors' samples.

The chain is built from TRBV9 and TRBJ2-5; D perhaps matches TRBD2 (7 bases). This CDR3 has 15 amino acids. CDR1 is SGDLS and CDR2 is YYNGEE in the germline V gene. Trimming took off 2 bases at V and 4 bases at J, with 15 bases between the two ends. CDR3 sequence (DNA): TGTGCCAGCAGCGTGGGGGGGCTAGGAACAGAGACCCAGTACTTC. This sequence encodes CASSVGGLGTETQYF.

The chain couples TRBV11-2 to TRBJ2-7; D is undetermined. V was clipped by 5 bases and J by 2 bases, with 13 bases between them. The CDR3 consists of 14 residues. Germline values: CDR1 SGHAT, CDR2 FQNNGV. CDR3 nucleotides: TGTGCCAGCAGCAATGCGAGAAGGACCTACGAGCAGTACTTC. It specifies CASSNARRTYEQYF.

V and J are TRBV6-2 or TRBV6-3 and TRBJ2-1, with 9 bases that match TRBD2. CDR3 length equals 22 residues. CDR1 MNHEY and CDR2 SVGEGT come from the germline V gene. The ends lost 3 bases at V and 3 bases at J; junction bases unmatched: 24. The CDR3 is CASSYGRPRGGVRRGNYNEQFF. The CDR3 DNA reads TGTGCCAGCAGTTATGGACGTCCACGCGGGGGGGTTCGGCGGGGGAACTACAATGAGCAGTTCTTC.

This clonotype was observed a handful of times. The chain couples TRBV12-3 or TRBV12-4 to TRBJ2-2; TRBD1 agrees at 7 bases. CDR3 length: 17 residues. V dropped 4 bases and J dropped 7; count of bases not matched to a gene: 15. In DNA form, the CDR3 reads TGTGCCAGCAGTTCCGTAACCGGGACAGATTACCACGGGGAGCTGTTTTTT. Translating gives CASSSVTGTDYHGELFF.

In DNA form, the CDR3 reads TGTGCCAGTACCGGGACTAGCGGGGGGCGCTACAATGAGCAGTTCTTC. This translates into CASTGTSGGRYNEQFF. The chain uses TRBV25-1 and TRBJ2-1, with 15 positions matching TRBD2. The CDR3 totals 16 residues. The J segment lost 3 bases and the V segment lost 9 bases, leaving 6 bases of the junction unmatched. Germline-derived CDR1 and CDR2 are MGHDK and SYGVNS. Full variable domain (outside the CDR3, taken from reference TRBV25-1 and TRBJ2-1): EADIYQTPRYLVIGTGKKITLECSQTMGHDKMYWYQQDPGMELHLIHYSYGVNSTEKGDLSSESTVSRIRTEHFPLTLESARPSHTSQYLCASTGTSGGRYNEQFFGPGTRLTVL.

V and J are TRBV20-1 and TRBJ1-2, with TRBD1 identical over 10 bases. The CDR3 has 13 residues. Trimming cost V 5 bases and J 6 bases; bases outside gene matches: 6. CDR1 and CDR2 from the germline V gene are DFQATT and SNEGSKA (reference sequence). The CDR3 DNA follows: TGCAGTGCTGACAGGGGGCTAGTTAATGGCTACACCTTC. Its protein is CSADRGLVNGYTF.

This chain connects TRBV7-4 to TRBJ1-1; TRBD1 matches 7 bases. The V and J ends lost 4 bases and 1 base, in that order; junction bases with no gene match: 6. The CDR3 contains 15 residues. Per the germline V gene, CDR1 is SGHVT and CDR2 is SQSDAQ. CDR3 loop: CASSSGGQPNTEAFF. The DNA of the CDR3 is TGTGCCAGCAGCTCTGGGGGACAGCCGAACACTGAAGCTTTCTTT.

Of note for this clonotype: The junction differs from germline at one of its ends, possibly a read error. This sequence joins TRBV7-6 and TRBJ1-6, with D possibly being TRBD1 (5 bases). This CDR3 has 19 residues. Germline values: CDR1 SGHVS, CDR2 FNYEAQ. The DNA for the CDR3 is TGTGCCAGCAGCCTAGCCCGGGGGACGCCGAGCTCCTATAATTCACCCCTCCACTTT. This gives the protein CASSLARGTPSSYNSPLHF.

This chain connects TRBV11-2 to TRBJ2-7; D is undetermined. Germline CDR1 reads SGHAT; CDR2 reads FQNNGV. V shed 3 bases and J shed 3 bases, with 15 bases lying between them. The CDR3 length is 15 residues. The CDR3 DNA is TGTGCCAGCAGCTTTGGGGTTTCTGTCGACTACGAGCAGTACTTC. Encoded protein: CASSFGVSVDYEQYF.

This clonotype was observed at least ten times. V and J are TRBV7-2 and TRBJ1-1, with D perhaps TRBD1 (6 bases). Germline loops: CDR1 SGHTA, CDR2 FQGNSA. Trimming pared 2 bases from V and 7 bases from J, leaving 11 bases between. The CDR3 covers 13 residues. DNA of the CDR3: TGTGCCAGCAGCTTACAGGGACACCTTGAAGCTTTCTTT. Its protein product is CASSLQGHLEAFF. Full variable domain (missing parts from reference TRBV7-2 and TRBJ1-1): GAGVSQSPSNKVTEKGKDVELRCDPISGHTALYWYRQSLGQGLEFLIYFQGNSAPDKSGLPSDRFSAERTGGSVSTLTIQRTQQEDSAVYLCASSLQGHLEAFFGQGTRLTVV.

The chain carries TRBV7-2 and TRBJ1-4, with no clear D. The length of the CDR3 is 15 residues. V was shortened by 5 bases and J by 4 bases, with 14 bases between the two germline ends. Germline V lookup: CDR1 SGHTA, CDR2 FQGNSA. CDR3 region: CASSRPKGNNEKLFF. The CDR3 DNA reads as TGTGCCAGCAGCCGTCCGAAGGGAAATAATGAAAAACTGTTTTTT.

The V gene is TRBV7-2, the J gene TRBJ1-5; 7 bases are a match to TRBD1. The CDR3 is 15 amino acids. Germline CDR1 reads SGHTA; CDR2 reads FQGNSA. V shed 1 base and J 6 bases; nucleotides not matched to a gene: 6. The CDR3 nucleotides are TGTGCCAGCAGCTTAGGGGGGGACAGTCGTCAGCCCCAGCATTTT. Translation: CASSLGGDSRQPQHF.

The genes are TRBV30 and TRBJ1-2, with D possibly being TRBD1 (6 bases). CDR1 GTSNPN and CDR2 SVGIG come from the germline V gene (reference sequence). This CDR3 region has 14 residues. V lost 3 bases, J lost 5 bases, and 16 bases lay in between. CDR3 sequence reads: CAWRTPQRGYGYTF. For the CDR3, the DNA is TGTGCCTGGAGGACCCCGCAGAGGGGGTATGGCTACACCTTC.

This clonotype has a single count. The CDR3 reads CASSLKGRNHEKLFF. The CDR3 DNA sequence: TGTGCCAGCAGTTTAAAGGGGCGGAACCATGAAAAACTGTTTTTT. J is TRBJ1-4 and V is TRBV27; D is perhaps TRBD1 (5 bases). This CDR3 comprises 15 residues. The ends were cut back, 2 bases at V and 6 bases at J, with 13 bases in the middle. Germline CDR1 MNHEY, CDR2 SMNVEV (reference sequence). Supplemented by reference TRBV27 and TRBJ1-4, the full variable domain reads EAQVTQNPRYLITVTGKKLTVTCSQNMNHEYMSWYRQDPGLGLRQIYYSMNVEVTDKGDVPEGYKVSRKEKRNFPLILESPSPNQTSLYFCASSLKGRNHEKLFFGSGTQLSVL.

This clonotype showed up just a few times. CDR3 nucleotide sequence: TGTGCCAGCAGCTCCTACAGGGGGCTGACTGAAGCTTTCTTT. As protein: CASSSYRGLTEAFF. The genes are TRBV7-9 and TRBJ1-1, with TRBD1 identical over 9 bases. The CDR3 extends over 14 amino acids. Per germline, CDR1 SEHNR and CDR2 FQNEAQ (reference sequence). V lost 4 bases and J lost 5; bases outside the gene matches: 5.

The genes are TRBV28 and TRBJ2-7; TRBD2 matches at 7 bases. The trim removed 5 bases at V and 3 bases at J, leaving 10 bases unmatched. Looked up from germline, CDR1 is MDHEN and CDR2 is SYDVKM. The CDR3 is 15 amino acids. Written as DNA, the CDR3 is TGTGCCAGCAGTGGCGGCGGGGGAGGATTCTACGAGCAGTACTTC. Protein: CASSGGGGGFYEQYF.

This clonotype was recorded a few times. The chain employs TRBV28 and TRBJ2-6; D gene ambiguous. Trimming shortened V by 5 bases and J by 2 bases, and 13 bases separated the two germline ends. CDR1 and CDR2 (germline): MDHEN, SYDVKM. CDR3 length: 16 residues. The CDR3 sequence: CASSPLIGPGANVLTF. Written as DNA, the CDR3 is TGTGCCAGCAGTCCCCTCATCGGCCCTGGGGCCAACGTCCTGACTTTC.

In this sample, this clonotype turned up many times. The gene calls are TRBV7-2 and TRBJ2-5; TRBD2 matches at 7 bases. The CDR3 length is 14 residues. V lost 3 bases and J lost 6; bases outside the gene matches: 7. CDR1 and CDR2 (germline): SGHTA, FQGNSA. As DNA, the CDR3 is TGTGCCAGCAGCTTGGCCACTAGCGTACAGACCCAGTACTTC. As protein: CASSLATSVQTQYF.

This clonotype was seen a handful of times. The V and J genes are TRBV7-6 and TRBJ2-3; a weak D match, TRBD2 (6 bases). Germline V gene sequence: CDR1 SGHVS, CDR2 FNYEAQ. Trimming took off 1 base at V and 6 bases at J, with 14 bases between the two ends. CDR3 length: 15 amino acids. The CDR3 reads CASSLGLRGTDTQYF. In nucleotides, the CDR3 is TGTGCCAGCAGCTTAGGCCTCCGGGGGACGGATACGCAGTATTTT.

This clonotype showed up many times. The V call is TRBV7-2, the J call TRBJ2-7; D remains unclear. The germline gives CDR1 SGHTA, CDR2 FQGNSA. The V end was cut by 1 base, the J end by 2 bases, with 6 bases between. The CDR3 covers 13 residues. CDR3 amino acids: CASSLEVAYEQYF. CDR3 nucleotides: TGTGCCAGCAGCTTAGAGGTGGCCTACGAGCAGTACTTC.

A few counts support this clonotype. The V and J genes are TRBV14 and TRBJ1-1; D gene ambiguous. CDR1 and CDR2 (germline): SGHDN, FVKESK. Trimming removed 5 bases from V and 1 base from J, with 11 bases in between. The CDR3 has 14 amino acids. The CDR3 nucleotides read TGTGCCAGCAGCGATTGGACCGAGAACACTGAAGCTTTCTTT. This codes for CASSDWTENTEAFF.

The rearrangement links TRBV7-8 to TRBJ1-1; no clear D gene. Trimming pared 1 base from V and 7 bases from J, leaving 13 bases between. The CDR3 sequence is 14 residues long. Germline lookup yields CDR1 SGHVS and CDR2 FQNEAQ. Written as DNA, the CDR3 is TGTGCCAGCAGCTTAGGTTTGCTAGGTGTTGAAGCTTTCTTT. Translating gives CASSLGLLGVEAFF.

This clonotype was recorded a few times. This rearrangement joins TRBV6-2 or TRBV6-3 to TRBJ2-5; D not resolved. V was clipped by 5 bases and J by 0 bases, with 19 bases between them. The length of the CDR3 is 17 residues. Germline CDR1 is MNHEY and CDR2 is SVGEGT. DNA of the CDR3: TGTGCCAGCAGTCTCCGCACCCGCGCCAGCGACCAAGAGACCCAGTACTTC. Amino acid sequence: CASSLRTRASDQETQYF.

CDR3 bases: TGTGCCAGCAGGCACAGTCGGAGGGCGGACAATGAGCAGTTCTTC. It encodes CASRHSRRADNEQFF. This chain connects TRBV7-2 to TRBJ2-1; TRBD2 is a possible D gene (6 bases). The germline CDR1 and CDR2 sequences are SGHTA and FQGNSA. This CDR3 has 15 amino acids. Trimming stripped 6 bases from V and 5 bases from J, with 17 bases between. The whole variable domain, filled in from reference TRBV7-2 and TRBJ2-1, reads GAGVSQSPSNKVTEKGKDVELRCDPISGHTALYWYRQSLGQGLEFLIYFQGNSAPDKSGLPSDRFSAERTGGSVSTLTIQRTQQEDSAVYLCASRHSRRADNEQFFGPGTRLTVL.

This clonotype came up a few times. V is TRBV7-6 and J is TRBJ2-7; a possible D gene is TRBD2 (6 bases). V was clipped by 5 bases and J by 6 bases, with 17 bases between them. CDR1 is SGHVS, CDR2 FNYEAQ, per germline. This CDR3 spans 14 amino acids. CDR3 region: CASSPAGGTLEQYF. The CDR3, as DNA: TGTGCCAGCAGCCCCGCAGGAGGGACCCTCGAGCAGTACTTC.

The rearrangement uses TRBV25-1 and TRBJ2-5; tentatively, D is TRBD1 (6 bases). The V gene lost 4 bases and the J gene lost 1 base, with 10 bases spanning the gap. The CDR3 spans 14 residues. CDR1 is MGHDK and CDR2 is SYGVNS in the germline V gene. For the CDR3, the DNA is TGTGCCAGCAGTGGGACAGCAGTCCAAGAGACCCAGTACTTC. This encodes CASSGTAVQETQYF.

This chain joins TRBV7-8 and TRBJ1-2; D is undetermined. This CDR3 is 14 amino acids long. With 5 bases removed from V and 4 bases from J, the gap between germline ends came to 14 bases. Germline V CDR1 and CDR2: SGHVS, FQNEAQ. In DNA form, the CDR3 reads TGTGCCAGCAGCCCCCGTCGAGATATCTATGGCTACACCTTC. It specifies CASSPRRDIYGYTF. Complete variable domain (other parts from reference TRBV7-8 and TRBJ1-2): GAGVSQSPRYKVAKRGQDVALRCDPISGHVSLFWYQQALGQGPEFLTYFQNEAQLDKSGLPSDRFFAERPEGSVSTLKIQRTQQEDSAVYLCASSPRRDIYGYTFGSGTRLTVV.

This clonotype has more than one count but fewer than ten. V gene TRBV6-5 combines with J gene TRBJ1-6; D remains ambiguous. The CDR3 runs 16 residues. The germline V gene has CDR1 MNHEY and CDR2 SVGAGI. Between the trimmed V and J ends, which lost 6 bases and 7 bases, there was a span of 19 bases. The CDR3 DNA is TGTGCCAGCAGACCGGCTCGATCCCACGGCAATTCACCCCTCCACTTT. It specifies CASRPARSHGNSPLHF.